This T cell receptor beta chain was captured in a study of early T cells in non-severe SARS-CoV-2 infection. This CDR3 is 14 amino acids long. Germline loops: CDR1 PRHDT, CDR2 FYEKMQ (reference sequence). Trimming removed 1 base at V and 7 bases at J, with 13 bases between. A single record per CDR3 protein comes from TCRdb applying MiXCR to the 5' RACE reads. The data contain tens of thousands of distinct CDR3 sequences, 15% of them singletons. The sequence was obtained from an adult who was a healthcare worker with PCR-confirmed SARS-CoV-2 infection or an uninfected control (not recorded which). The sequenced material came from whole blood. This chain uses TRBV13 with TRBJ1-1; D is possibly TRBD1 (5 bases). CDR3 nucleotide sequence: TGTGCCAGCAGCTTAGAAGCTGCCCAGGGTGAAGCTTTCTTT. Protein sequence: CASSLEAAQGEAFF.